Reported below is one T cell receptor beta chain. This clone appeared once. Which antigen it targets is not known. Base qualities are not recorded, but no much larger clone differs from it by a single base. The meaning of the sample's time point label: week 35, safety follow-up. Each vaccine dose, consisting of 300 ug of a 20-mer mutant IDH1 peptide in Montanide, was administered subcutaneously with topical imiquimod. Patients were given eight vaccinations, in weeks 1, 3, 5, 7, 11, 15, 19 and 23, which matched visits V03 through V10. All donors had newly diagnosed IDH1-mutant astrocytomas of WHO grade 3 or 4 that showed loss of nuclear ATRX. The samples were drawn from NOA16, a multicentre, single-arm, open-label phase I trial in Germany that tested a mutant IDH1 peptide vaccine in humans for the first time. Genomic DNA for TCRB sequencing was extracted from EDTA blood using the DNeasy Blood and Tissue Kit.

The receptor library was made with the immunoSEQ multiplex PCR assay. The hsTCRB Kit was used according to the manufacturer's protocol to amplify rearranged TCR beta chain sequences. An Illumina MiSeq was used to sequence the TCRB libraries. Per the original workflow: Demultiplexing, trimming and gene mapping were performed with the kit vendor's proprietary platform. The clones in this table, taken by TCRdb from immuneACCESS, are in-frame only. Not every clone is retained; where verified, under half of the shortfall comes from an unresolved V gene, and the cause of the rest is unknown. That table furnishes V, J and clone size, whereas the DNA furnished D and trimming. For this sample there are 50,000 to 65,000 clones; roughly nine tenths appear just once. Around 1.7% of the sample lies in the top ten. This sample is part of a study of a mutant IDH1 vaccine in newly diagnosed glioma (dated by TCRdb to 2020 to 2022). Looking at the study overall: Vaccination began 4-6 weeks after radiotherapy alone, or alongside temozolomide cycles in the chemotherapy-containing groups. Of the roughly 34 treated patients, approximately 62% were male and 37.5% were female, and the mean age was approximately 40 years. Before enrollment, most patients had been given radiochemotherapy with temozolomide as standard therapy, while the rest had received either radiotherapy alone or temozolomide alone. The week-35 safety follow-up was designated visit V12, and the week-47 end of study was designated visit V13. Peripheral blood was drawn at six visits: V03 (baseline), V05, V07, V10, V12 and V13. Longitudinal TCRB deep sequencing was done for 20 to 25 treated patients, wherever samples were available for exploratory analyses.

Beyond this particular receptor, the publication reports: It was noted by the authors that analyses of patient blood samples could not be reproduced owing to sample limitations. Pseudoprogression seemed to be unrelated to changes in the top peripheral T cell clonotypes found by TCRB sequencing. Across multiple MHC alleles, vaccine-induced immune responses were seen in around 94% of patients. PBMC samples for TCRB deep sequencing were selected based on availability.

The TCR comes from a man aged 35 to 55 with glioma. The sample in question was PBMCs, obtained from a glioma patient whose treatment included an IDH1 peptide vaccine.

The DNA sequence is as follows: TGTGCCAGCAGAACTACGATAAAACCGGCCACGCCGGAGGCCCAGTACTTC. Its protein product is CASRTTIKPATPEAQYF. This chain is built from TRBV27 and TRBJ2-5; matching of 5 bases hints at TRBD2 as the D gene. V gives up 6 bases and J gives up 9 bases, and the segment between their germline ends measures 29 bases. The CDR1 and CDR2 encoded by the germline V gene (reference sequence) are MNHEY and SMNVEV. The CDR3, cysteine through phenylalanine, is 17 amino acids long. Kept here is only the CDR3 DNA, which spans 51 bases and is read in frame from base 1.